These 31 T cell receptor beta chains came from one sample sequenced in a study of shared clonotypes between healthy human individuals. TCRdb keeps only in-frame clones here, not all; method: immunoSEQ multiplex PCR. Of some 580,000 clones detected, roughly 98% appear once; the ten largest clones hold less than 0.35%. CD45RO-negative, CCR7-selected cells formed the naive CD8 fraction, which excluded terminally differentiated effector memory CD45RA+ cells. The specimen sequenced was naive CD8+ T cells sorted from blood. All receptors derive from a man younger than 45 in good health.

The rearrangement links TRBV29-1 to TRBJ2-1, with 9 bases identical to TRBD2. The CDR3 has 12 amino acids. V gave up 4 bases and J gave up 6 bases; unmatched junction bases: 1. Germline V gene data show CDR1 as SQVTM and CDR2 as ANQGSEA. The CDR3 protein is CSVGREGNEQFF. The CDR3 nucleotides read TGCAGCGTTGGGCGGGAGGGCAATGAGCAGTTCTTC.

The V gene is TRBV5-4, the J gene TRBJ1-2; weak D call: TRBD1 (5 bases). V was cut by 7 bases and J by 4 bases, with 23 bases left in between. CDR3 size: 16 residues. The germline gives CDR1 SGHNT, CDR2 YYREEE (reference sequence). The chain's CDR3 is CASHYGGSPGAYGYTF. In DNA form, the CDR3 reads TGTGCCAGCCACTATGGGGGGAGCCCGGGTGCCTATGGCTACACCTTC.

The rearrangement links TRBV27 to TRBJ2-2, with a possible D match to TRBD1 (6 bases). In germline, CDR1 is MNHEY, CDR2 SMNVEV (reference sequence). The germline V and J ends were trimmed by 2 bases and 2 bases, with 21 bases remaining between them. The CDR3 contains 19 residues. The CDR3, as DNA: TGTGCCAGCAGTTTAATCAGTCCTTTCGGGACAACAAACACCGGGGAGCTGTTTTTT. Its translation is CASSLISPFGTTNTGELFF.

The chain couples TRBV2 to TRBJ2-1; 12 nucleotides match TRBD2. The trim removed 7 bases at V and 5 bases at J, leaving 6 bases unmatched. CDR3 length: 15 residues. CDR1 and CDR2 (germline): SNHLY, FYNNEI. The chain's CDR3 is CASNIGLAGNNEQFF. CDR3 nucleotide sequence: TGTGCCAGCAATATCGGACTAGCGGGAAACAATGAGCAGTTCTTC.

This chain connects TRBV7-9 to TRBJ2-1; possibly TRBD1 for D (6 bases). V shed 2 bases and J shed 7 bases, with 15 bases lying between them. The germline V gene encodes CDR1 SEHNR and CDR2 FQNEAQ (reference sequence). The CDR3 extends over 15 amino acids. In nucleotides, the CDR3 is TGTGCCAGCAGCTTATCTCCGGACAGTCTTAATGAGCAGTTCTTC. Protein: CASSLSPDSLNEQFF. Full variable domain (outside the CDR3, taken from reference TRBV7-9 and TRBJ2-1): DTGVSQNPRHKITKRGQNVTFRCDPISEHNRLYWYRQTLGQGPEFLTYFQNEAQLEKSRLLSDRFSAERPKGSFSTLEIQRTEQGDSAMYLCASSLSPDSLNEQFFGPGTRLTVL.

Here the CDR3 reads CASSYSSLDEQFF. The CDR3 nucleotides read TGTGCCAGCAGTTACTCCTCCCTGGATGAGCAGTTCTTC. The rearrangement links TRBV6-5 to TRBJ2-1; D is unresolved. The CDR3 is made up of 13 amino acids. CDR1 is MNHEY, CDR2 SVGAGI, per germline. V lost 0 bases and J lost 8, with 8 bases in between.

The chain joins TRBV11-2 to TRBJ2-1; 8 bases line up with TRBD1. The CDR3 has 15 residues. The germline gives CDR1 SGHAT, CDR2 FQNNGV. V was clipped by 6 bases and J by 4 bases; unmatched bases: 8. The CDR3 nucleotides are TGTGCCAGCAGATTCCGGGACAGGATTTACAATGAGCAGTTCTTC. Amino acid sequence: CASRFRDRIYNEQFF.

This clone was observed once. The V gene is TRBV7-8, the J gene TRBJ2-7, with D perhaps matching TRBD2 (6 bases). The germline gives CDR1 SGHVS, CDR2 FQNEAQ. This CDR3 is 18 amino acids long. Trimming stripped 0 bases from V and 2 bases from J, with 20 bases between. The CDR3 coding sequence is TGTGCCAGCAGCTTAGCGCCTAGTGCGGGGCGCACCCCCTACGAGCAGTACTTC. Protein: CASSLAPSAGRTPYEQYF.

This clone was seen once. This rearrangement joins TRBV4-1 to TRBJ2-5; D tentatively fits TRBD1 or TRBD2 (6 bases each). This CDR3 spans 15 amino acids. V was cut by 3 bases and J by 2 bases, with 13 bases left in between. CDR1 and CDR2 from the germline V gene are MGHRA and YSYEKL. Here the CDR3 DNA reads TGCGCCAGCAGCCATGGGGGCGGGATACAAGAGACCCAGTACTTC. This encodes CASSHGGGIQETQYF.

This chain links TRBV5-5 with TRBJ2-2; the match to TRBD1 covers 8 bases. The CDR3 is 16 residues long. V was pared by 0 bases and J by 6 bases, with 7 bases of the junction left unmatched. Germline CDR1 and CDR2: SGHKS and YYEKEE (reference sequence). The CDR3 DNA reads as TGTGCCAGCAGCTTGGACGACAGGGGATATCCCGGGGAGCTGTTTTTT. It specifies CASSLDDRGYPGELFF.

This chain links TRBV5-1 with TRBJ1-4, with 10 bases matching TRBD1. Germline V lookup: CDR1 SGHRS, CDR2 YFSETQ. J lost 2 bases, V lost 4 bases, and 11 bases had no gene match. The CDR3 sequence is 18 residues long. The CDR3 here is CASSIDPGQGLTNEKLFF. The CDR3 DNA sequence: TGCGCCAGCAGCATTGACCCGGGACAGGGGTTGACTAATGAAAAACTGTTTTTT.

The chain joins TRBV6-1 to TRBJ1-5; 7 bases are a match to TRBD1. The CDR3 length is 15 residues. The ends lost 1 base at V and 2 bases at J; junction bases unmatched: 2. Germline values: CDR1 MNHNS, CDR2 SASEGT. Written as DNA, the CDR3 is TGTGCCAGCAGTGAAGGACAGGGAGGCAATCAGCCCCAGCATTTT. This sequence encodes CASSEGQGGNQPQHF.

The V call is TRBV18, the J call TRBJ2-7; D perhaps matches TRBD2 (5 bases). The CDR3 extends over 15 amino acids. The ends were cut back, 2 bases at V and 5 bases at J, with 16 bases in the middle. Germline V gene lookup returns CDR1 KGHSH and CDR2 LQKENI. The CDR3 region is CASSPEVGSGNEQYF. The CDR3 nucleotides read TGTGCCAGCTCACCAGAGGTGGGATCCGGGAACGAGCAGTACTTC.

The chain employs TRBV6-5 and TRBJ1-5; tentative D call: TRBD1 (5 bases). Trimming took 5 bases from V and 3 from J, leaving 8 bases between them. This CDR3 has 13 amino acids. Germline V CDR1 and CDR2: MNHEY, SVGAGI. In DNA, the CDR3 is TGTGCCAGCAGTCCGGGGCCCAATCAGCCCCAGCATTTT. Residues: CASSPGPNQPQHF.

The chain employs TRBV5-8 and TRBJ1-2, with D possibly TRBD1 on 6 matching bases. The ends were cut back, 2 bases at V and 8 bases at J, with 13 bases in the middle. The CDR3 extends over 13 amino acids. Germline V lookup: CDR1 SGHTS, CDR2 YDEGEE. The CDR3 protein is CASSFEGGEGYTF. CDR3 nucleotide sequence: TGTGCCAGCAGCTTTGAGGGGGGTGAGGGCTACACCTTC.

V is TRBV27 and J is TRBJ2-3, with 16 bases fitting TRBD2. V shed 5 bases and J 5 bases; nucleotides not matched to a gene: 7. The V gene's germline CDR1 is MNHEY and CDR2 SMNVEV (reference sequence). CDR3 length: 17 residues. CDR3 amino acids: CASSPGTSGRAGDTQYF. CDR3 in DNA: TGTGCCAGCAGTCCCGGGACTAGCGGGAGGGCCGGAGATACGCAGTATTTT.

Comments on this clone: The identical CDR3 is also encoded by other nucleotide sequences in the sample. The chain joins TRBV7-9 to TRBJ1-4; the D is unclear. Trimming stripped 1 base from V and 7 bases from J, with 4 bases between. The CDR3 totals 12 residues. In germline, CDR1 is SEHNR, CDR2 FQNEAQ (reference sequence). CDR3 in amino acids: CASSLGAEKLFF. CDR3 coding DNA: TGTGCCAGCAGCTTAGGAGCTGAAAAACTGTTTTTT.

V usage is TRBV5-5 and J usage is TRBJ1-2; possibly TRBD1 for D (5 bases). V was cut by 0 bases and J by 8 bases, with 17 bases left in between. The V gene's germline CDR1 is SGHKS and CDR2 YYEKEE (reference sequence). This CDR3 comprises 15 residues. DNA for the CDR3: TGTGCCAGCAGCTTGGGTGCAGAGGGGATTGGAGGCTACACCTTC. This gives the protein CASSLGAEGIGGYTF.

The chain carries TRBV11-2 and TRBJ2-1; 10 nucleotides agree with TRBD2. With 5 bases clipped from V and 6 bases from J, the junction kept 13 bases outside the gene matches. Germline V gives CDR1 SGHAT, CDR2 FQNNGV. The CDR3 runs 17 residues. The CDR3 DNA follows: TGTGCCAGCAGCCCGGGATTATCCGGGACTAGCGCCAATGAGCAGTTCTTC. Encoded protein: CASSPGLSGTSANEQFF.

Concerning this clone: Sequence at one end of the junction differs from germline and may be a read error. The chain recombines TRBV7-9 with TRBJ2-5; D is uncertain. This CDR3 has 12 residues. The germline CDR1 and CDR2 sequences are SEHNR and FQNEAQ (reference sequence). The DNA for the CDR3 is TGTGCCAGCAGCTTTCTTCAAGTGACCCAGTACTTC. Translation: CASSFLQVTQYF.

The chain uses TRBV2 and TRBJ1-4, with D possibly matching TRBD1 (6 bases). The V gene lost 1 base and the J gene lost 0 bases, with 6 bases spanning the gap. The V gene's germline CDR1 is SNHLY and CDR2 FYNNEI. The CDR3 length is 15 residues. The CDR3 loop is CASSEGDTTNEKLFF. In DNA form, the CDR3 reads TGTGCCAGCAGTGAAGGGGACACAACTAATGAAAAACTGTTTTTT.

Regarding this clone: The identical CDR3 is also encoded by other nucleotide sequences in the sample. V is TRBV9 and J is TRBJ2-1, with 10 bases aligning to TRBD2. The junction had 2 bases not matched to a gene; V was cut back by 0 bases and J by 5 bases. The CDR3 loop spans 15 amino acids. The germline gives CDR1 SGDLS, CDR2 YYNGEE. CDR3 sequence (DNA): TGTGCCAGCAGCGTAGGACTAGCGGGTCACAATGAGCAGTTCTTC. Protein: CASSVGLAGHNEQFF.

This clone was picked up one time. The V call is TRBV11-2, the J call TRBJ2-1; 7 bases are shared with TRBD2. There are 19 residues in the CDR3. Looked up from germline, CDR1 is SGHAT and CDR2 is FQNNGV. V shed 5 bases, J shed 9 bases, and the junction held 25 bases outside the gene matches. The CDR3 region is CASSLNLGSIGTTHGEQFF. In DNA, the CDR3 is TGTGCCAGCAGCCTAAACTTAGGTTCTATCGGGACTACCCACGGTGAGCAGTTCTTC. Complete variable domain (other parts from reference TRBV11-2 and TRBJ2-1): EAGVAQSPRYKIIEKRQSVAFWCNPISGHATLYWYQQILGQGPKLLIQFQNNGVVDDSQLPKDRFSAERLKGVDSTLKIQPAKLEDSAVYLCASSLNLGSIGTTHGEQFFGPGTRLTVL.

This clone was picked up one time. V usage is TRBV7-6 and J usage is TRBJ2-5, with TRBD1 identical over 7 bases. The CDR3 covers 15 residues. J lost 0 bases, V lost 7 bases, and 8 bases had no gene match. Germline V lookup: CDR1 SGHVS, CDR2 FNYEAQ. The CDR3 DNA reads as TGTGCCAGCACCCCCCCGACAGGGTACCAAGAGACCCAGTACTTC. Protein product: CASTPPTGYQETQYF.

The V gene is TRBV2, the J gene TRBJ2-7, with 9 bases lining up with TRBD1. V gave up 8 bases and J gave up 3 bases; unmatched junction bases: 11. The germline gives CDR1 SNHLY, CDR2 FYNNEI. The CDR3 loop spans 15 amino acids. This chain's CDR3 is CASDIPGQGDYEQYF. The DNA of the CDR3 is TGTGCCAGCGATATTCCGGGACAGGGAGACTACGAGCAGTACTTC.

CDR3 in DNA: TGTGCCAGCAGCCACGTTGGGACAGGGGTTACCAATGAGCAGTTCTTC. Encoded protein: CASSHVGTGVTNEQFF. The J gene is TRBJ2-1, the V gene TRBV2; 10 bases agree with TRBD1. The trim removed 6 bases at V and 6 bases at J, leaving 11 bases unmatched. The CDR3 covers 16 residues. Germline CDR1 SNHLY, CDR2 FYNNEI.

This clone was counted once. This chain uses TRBV7-6 with TRBJ2-7, with 11 bases fitting TRBD1. The germline CDR1 and CDR2 sequences are SGHVS and FNYEAQ. The V segment lost 4 bases and the J segment 3 bases; nucleotides outside the gene matches: 8. CDR3 size: 16 residues. Here the CDR3 reads CASSSLRDRGYYEQYF. In DNA form, the CDR3 reads TGTGCCAGCAGCTCACTTAGGGACAGGGGGTACTACGAGCAGTACTTC.

The J gene is TRBJ2-1, the V gene TRBV5-5; no definite D call. The germline V gene has CDR1 SGHKS and CDR2 YYEKEE (reference sequence). The CDR3 consists of 18 residues. V was clipped by 0 bases and J by 3 bases, with 19 bases between them. CDR3 region: CASSLGHLTVYFYNEQFF. DNA for the CDR3: TGTGCCAGCAGCTTGGGACATCTAACCGTCTATTTCTACAATGAGCAGTTCTTC. Full variable domain (remainder filled in from reference TRBV5-5 and TRBJ2-1): DAGVTQSPTHLIKTRGQQVTLRCSPISGHKSVSWYQQVLGQGPQFIFQYYEKEERGRGNFPDRFSARQFPNYSSELNVNALLLGDSALYLCASSLGHLTVYFYNEQFFGPGTRLTVL.

For the CDR3, the DNA is TGTGCCAGCAGCTTAAAGCGGTACTCCTACGAGCAGTACTTC. It translates to CASSLKRYSYEQYF. The V gene is TRBV11-2, the J gene TRBJ2-7, with D possibly matching TRBD2 (5 bases). The V gene lost 2 bases and the J gene lost 0 bases, with 8 bases spanning the gap. Germline CDR1 SGHAT, CDR2 FQNNGV. This CDR3 region has 14 residues.

The rearrangement uses TRBV27 and TRBJ2-3, with D hard to call. Between the trimmed V and J ends, which lost 3 bases and 6 bases, there was a span of 10 bases. The CDR3 sequence is 13 residues long. The germline CDR1 and CDR2 sequences are MNHEY and SMNVEV (reference sequence). Here the CDR3 reads CASSLTAWDTQYF. For the CDR3, the DNA is TGTGCCAGCAGTTTGACGGCTTGGGATACGCAGTATTTT.

This clone has a single count. The chain recombines TRBV6-1 with TRBJ2-1, with a weak D call TRBD1 (6 bases). The V end lost 7 bases, the J end lost 4 bases, and 11 bases lay between the germline ends. The germline V gene has CDR1 MNHNS and CDR2 SASEGT. CDR3 length equals 13 residues. This CDR3 reads CASNLDSYNEQFF. CDR3 bases: TGTGCCAGCAACCTGGACAGTTACAATGAGCAGTTCTTC.